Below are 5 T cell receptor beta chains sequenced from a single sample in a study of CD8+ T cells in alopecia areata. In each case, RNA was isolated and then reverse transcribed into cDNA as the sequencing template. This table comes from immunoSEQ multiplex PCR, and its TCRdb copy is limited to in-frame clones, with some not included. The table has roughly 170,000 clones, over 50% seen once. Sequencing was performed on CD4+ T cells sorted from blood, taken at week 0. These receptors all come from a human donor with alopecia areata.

CDR3 amino acids: CASSQSYRGETQYF. The CDR3 DNA follows: TGCGCCAGCAGCCAATCGTACAGGGGAGAGACCCAGTACTTC. This chain joins TRBV4-1 and TRBJ2-5; TRBD1 agrees at 7 bases. The CDR3 totals 14 residues. Trimming took 2 bases from V and 4 from J; bases not matched to a gene: 4. The V gene's germline CDR1 is MGHRA and CDR2 YSYEKL.

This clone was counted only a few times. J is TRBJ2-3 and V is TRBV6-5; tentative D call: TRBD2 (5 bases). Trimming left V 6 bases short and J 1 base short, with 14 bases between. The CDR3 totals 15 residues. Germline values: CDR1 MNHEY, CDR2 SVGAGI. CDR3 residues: CASSRWRYGTDTQYF. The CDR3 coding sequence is TGTGCCAGCAGCAGGTGGAGGTACGGCACAGATACGCAGTATTTT.

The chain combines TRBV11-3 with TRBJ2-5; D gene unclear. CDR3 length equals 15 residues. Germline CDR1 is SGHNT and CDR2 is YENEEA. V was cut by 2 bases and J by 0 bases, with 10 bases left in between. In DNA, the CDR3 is TGTGCCAGCAGCTTACGCGGACCTAACCAAGAGACCCAGTACTTC. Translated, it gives CASSLRGPNQETQYF.

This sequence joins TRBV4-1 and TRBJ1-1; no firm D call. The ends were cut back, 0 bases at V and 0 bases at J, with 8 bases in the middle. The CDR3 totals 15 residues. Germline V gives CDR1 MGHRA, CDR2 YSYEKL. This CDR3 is CASSQDYPVNTEAFF. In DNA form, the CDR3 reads TGCGCCAGCAGCCAAGATTATCCGGTGAACACTGAAGCTTTCTTT.

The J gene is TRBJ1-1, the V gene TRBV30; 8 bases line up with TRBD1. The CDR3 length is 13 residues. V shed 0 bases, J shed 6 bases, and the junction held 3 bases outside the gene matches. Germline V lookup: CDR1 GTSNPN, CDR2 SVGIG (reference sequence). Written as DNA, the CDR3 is TGTGCCTGGAGTGTACAGGGGGGGGCTGAAGCTTTCTTT. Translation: CAWSVQGGAEAFF. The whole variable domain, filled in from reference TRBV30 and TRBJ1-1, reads SQTIHQWPATLVQPVGSPLSLECTVEGTSNPNLYWYRQAAGRGLQLLFYSVGIGQISSEVPQNLSASRPQDRQFILSSKKLLLSDSGFYLCAWSVQGGAEAFFGQGTRLTVV.